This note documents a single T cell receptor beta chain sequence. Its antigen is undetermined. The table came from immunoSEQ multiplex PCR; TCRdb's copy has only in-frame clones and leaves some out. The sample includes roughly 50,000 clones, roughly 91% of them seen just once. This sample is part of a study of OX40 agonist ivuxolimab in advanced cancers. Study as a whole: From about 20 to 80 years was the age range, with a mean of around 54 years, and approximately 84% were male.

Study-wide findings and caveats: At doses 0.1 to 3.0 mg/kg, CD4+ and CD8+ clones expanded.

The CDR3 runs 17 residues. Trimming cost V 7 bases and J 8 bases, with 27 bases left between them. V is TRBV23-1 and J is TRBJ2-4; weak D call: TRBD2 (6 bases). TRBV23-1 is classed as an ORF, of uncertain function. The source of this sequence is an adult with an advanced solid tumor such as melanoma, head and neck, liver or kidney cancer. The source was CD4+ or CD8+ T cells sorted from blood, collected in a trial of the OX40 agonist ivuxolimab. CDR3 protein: CASIVQGRGSPRDIQYF. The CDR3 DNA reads TGCGCCAGCATAGTTCAAGGCCGGGGGTCCCCGCGGGACATTCAGTACTTC.